This entry concerns a single T cell receptor beta chain. The CDR3 extends over 14 amino acids. Germline-derived CDR1 and CDR2 are SGHRS and YFSETQ. The V gene lost 2 bases and the J gene lost 5 bases, with 13 bases spanning the gap. The data were obtained in a study of blood T cell repertoires in COVID-19. Sequencing used immunoSEQ multiplex PCR; TCRdb keeps in-frame clones, though not all of them. The sample holds approximately 170,000 clones, 84% seen once. The origin of this receptor is a man in his forties who had recovered from COVID-19. The V and J genes are TRBV5-1 and TRBJ2-5, with D perhaps matching TRBD1 (6 bases). Sequencing used peripheral blood. CDR3 bases: TGCGCCAGCAGCTTACAGGGATTTAGGGAGACCCAGTACTTC. Translated: CASSLQGFRETQYF.